The 9 T cell receptor beta chains in this list originate from one sample, sequenced in a study of T cells after yellow fever vaccination. TCRdb processed the 5' RACE reads anew with MiXCR; each CDR3 protein has one entry. The table records about 400,000 distinct CDR3 sequences, 11% of them present only once. The source material was PBMCs, sampled on the day of the first yellow fever vaccination. The receptor set was obtained from a man younger than 35 who received the YFV17D yellow fever vaccine.

The chain recombines TRBV5-1 with TRBJ2-5; D gene uncertain. The germline gives CDR1 SGHRS, CDR2 YFSETQ. The germline V and J ends were trimmed by 4 bases and 5 bases, with 12 bases remaining between them. The CDR3 contains 13 residues. DNA of the CDR3: TGCGCCAGCAGCGAAGGATCCGGGGAGACCCAGTACTTC. This sequence encodes CASSEGSGETQYF.

The chain uses TRBV29-1 and TRBJ2-1, with TRBD2 identical over 13 bases. The CDR3 is 13 amino acids. Germline loops: CDR1 SQVTM, CDR2 ANQGSEA. V gave up 7 bases and J gave up 6 bases; unmatched junction bases: 3. CDR3 residues: CSARTSGGNEQFF. The CDR3 DNA reads TGCAGCGCCCGGACTAGCGGGGGCAATGAGCAGTTCTTC.

This clonotype has just a few counts. The chain has TRBV19 and TRBJ2-1, with D uncertain. The germline V gene has CDR1 LNHDA and CDR2 SQIVND (reference sequence). Trimming cost V 1 base and J 5 bases, with 9 bases left between them. CDR3 length equals 14 residues. CDR3 sequence (DNA): TGTGCCAGTAGTATAGGCCTAGGGCACAATGAGCAGTTCTTC. This encodes CASSIGLGHNEQFF. Filled out from reference TRBV19 and TRBJ2-1, the complete variable domain reads DGGITQSPKYLFRKEGQNVTLSCEQNLNHDAMYWYRQDPGQGLRLIYYSQIVNDFQKGDIAEGYSVSREKKESFPLTVTSAQKNPTAFYLCASSIGLGHNEQFFGPGTRLTVL.

The V and J genes are TRBV15 and TRBJ1-2; 7 bases are shared with TRBD1. V dropped 4 bases and J dropped 6; count of bases not matched to a gene: 8. CDR1 is LNHNV and CDR2 is YYDKDF in the germline V gene (reference sequence). The CDR3 sequence is 14 residues long. The CDR3: CATSTRQGEDGYTF. CDR3 in DNA: TGTGCCACCAGCACTAGACAGGGAGAGGATGGCTACACCTTC.

The V and J genes are TRBV12-3 or TRBV12-4 and TRBJ1-2; 7 bases are a match to TRBD1. J gave up 4 bases and V 4 bases, and 6 bases lay outside the gene matches. The CDR3 loop spans 14 amino acids. The CDR3, as DNA: TGTGCCAGCAGTTACAACAGGGGTGGCTATGGCTACACCTTC. This codes for CASSYNRGGYGYTF.

This clonotype was counted only a few times. This chain joins TRBV12-3 or TRBV12-4 and TRBJ1-2, with D perhaps TRBD1 (5 bases). The CDR3 consists of 14 residues. V was shortened by 3 bases and J by 2 bases, with 10 bases between the two germline ends. CDR3 DNA sequence: TGTGCCAGCAGTTTGTTTCCAGGGAACTATGGCTACACCTTC. Its translation: CASSLFPGNYGYTF.

This clonotype turned up a few times. The chain uses TRBV4-1 and TRBJ1-5; unclear D gene. V lost 0 bases, J lost 2 bases, and 17 bases lay in between. Germline V gene lookup returns CDR1 MGHRA and CDR2 YSYEKL. The CDR3 runs to 18 residues. The CDR3 loop is CASSQERLGGPGNQPQHF. The CDR3 DNA sequence: TGCGCCAGCAGCCAAGAGAGGCTCGGAGGGCCGGGCAATCAGCCCCAGCATTTT.

CDR3 sequence (DNA): TGTGCCAGCAGTAGACAGGGAATAACTGAAGCTTTCTTT. It encodes CASSRQGITEAFF. The genes are TRBV25-1 and TRBJ1-1; TRBD1 aligns across 7 bases. V shed 5 bases and J 5 bases; nucleotides not matched to a gene: 5. Germline-derived CDR1 and CDR2 are MGHDK and SYGVNS. CDR3 length: 13 amino acids. Based on the CDR3 plus reference TRBV25-1 and TRBJ1-1, the full variable domain is EADIYQTPRYLVIGTGKKITLECSQTMGHDKMYWYQQDPGMELHLIHYSYGVNSTEKGDLSSESTVSRIRTEHFPLTLESARPSHTSQYLCASSRQGITEAFFGQGTRLTVV.

The chain links TRBV3-1 to TRBJ1-2; maybe TRBD1 (6 bases). CDR3 size: 13 residues. Germline V gene sequence: CDR1 LGHDT, CDR2 YNNKEL (reference sequence). The germline V and J ends were trimmed by 4 bases and 7 bases, with 13 bases remaining between them. The CDR3 loop reads CASSLDRSSGYTF. DNA for the CDR3: TGTGCCAGCAGCCTGGACAGATCGAGTGGCTACACCTTC.